A single sample gave rise to the 32 T cell receptor beta chains below, sequenced in a study of OX40 agonist ivuxolimab in advanced cancers. Clones were read by immunoSEQ multiplex PCR, and TCRdb kept only the in-frame ones, dropping some. There are some 19,000 clones in the sample; roughly nine tenths occur only once, and roughly 50% lies in the top ten. The source was CD4+ or CD8+ T cells sorted from blood, collected in a trial of the OX40 agonist ivuxolimab. The receptors here all came from an adult with an advanced solid tumor such as melanoma, head and neck, liver or kidney cancer.

The gene calls are TRBV5-4 and TRBJ2-7; 7 bases fit TRBD2. Germline loops: CDR1 SGHNT, CDR2 YYREEE (reference sequence). CDR3 length equals 13 residues. The trim removed 4 bases at V and 6 bases at J, leaving 7 bases unmatched. This CDR3 reads CASSPSGTPEQYF. The CDR3 nucleotides are TGTGCCAGCAGCCCTAGCGGAACCCCCGAGCAGTACTTC.

The CDR3 sequence: CASSLVGAGEQFF. The CDR3 bases are TGTGCCAGCAGTTTGGTGGGAGCTGGTGAGCAGTTCTTC. V is TRBV27 and J is TRBJ2-1, with D perhaps TRBD2 (5 bases). Germline V lookup: CDR1 MNHEY, CDR2 SMNVEV (reference sequence). V lost 3 bases, J lost 9 bases, and 12 bases lay in between. The CDR3 has 13 residues.

J is TRBJ2-7 and V is TRBV29-1, with a tentative D call TRBD2 (5 bases). The ends were cut back, 3 bases at V and 4 bases at J, with 13 bases in the middle. Germline CDR1 reads SQVTM; CDR2 reads ANQGSEA. The CDR3 sequence is 13 residues long. The CDR3 nucleotides read TGCAGCGTTGAGAGCGGAATAACTTACGAGCAGTACTTC. Protein: CSVESGITYEQYF.

The V call is TRBV7-6, the J call TRBJ2-7; unclear D gene. Germline loops: CDR1 SGHVS, CDR2 FNYEAQ. V lost 4 bases and J 0 bases, leaving 10 bases between the germline ends. The CDR3 extends over 14 amino acids. The chain's CDR3 is CASSSVAASYEQYF. The CDR3 DNA sequence: TGTGCCAGCAGCTCCGTCGCGGCCTCCTACGAGCAGTACTTC. The full variable domain, completed using reference TRBV7-6 and TRBJ2-7, is GAGVSQSPRYKVTKRGQDVALRCDPISGHVSLYWYRQALGQGPEFLTYFNYEAQQDKSGLPNDRFSAERPEGSISTLTIQRTEQRDSAMYRCASSSVAASYEQYFGPGTRLTVT.

The chain links TRBV7-3 to TRBJ2-6; 10 bases are shared with TRBD2. Trimming at V came to 6 bases and at J to 1 base, leaving 0 bases not matched to a gene. Per the germline V gene, CDR1 is SGHTA and CDR2 is FQGTGA. The CDR3 covers 15 residues. In DNA, the CDR3 is TGTGCCAGCAGGACTAGCGGGTCTGGGGCCAACGTCCTGACTTTC. Encoded protein: CASRTSGSGANVLTF. The full variable domain, completed using reference TRBV7-3 and TRBJ2-6, is GAGVSQTPSNKVTEKGKYVELRCDPISGHTALYWYRQSLGQGPEFLIYFQGTGAADDSGLPNDRFFAVRPEGSVSTLKIQRTERGDSAVYLCASRTSGSGANVLTFGAGSRLTVL.

V usage is TRBV27 and J usage is TRBJ2-2; the D gene is possibly TRBD1 (5 bases). Between the trimmed V and J ends, which lost 3 bases and 7 bases, there was a span of 15 bases. The CDR3 is 15 amino acids. Germline V gives CDR1 MNHEY, CDR2 SMNVEV (reference sequence). The CDR3 region is CASSLGQGLLGELFF. CDR3 sequence (DNA): TGTGCCAGCAGTTTGGGGCAGGGATTGCTCGGGGAGCTGTTTTTT.

The rearrangement uses TRBV5-5 and TRBJ2-7, with 8 bases lining up with TRBD2. V gave up 4 bases and J gave up 1 base; unmatched junction bases: 7. The CDR3 has 15 residues. Per germline, CDR1 SGHKS and CDR2 YYEKEE (reference sequence). The CDR3 region is CASSPGTSLSYEQYF. The CDR3 DNA follows: TGTGCCAGCAGCCCCGGGACTAGTTTATCCTACGAGCAGTACTTC.

This clone occurred once. The chain carries TRBV2 and TRBJ1-1; 7 nucleotides align to TRBD1. The length of the CDR3 is 17 residues. Germline-derived CDR1 and CDR2 are SNHLY and FYNNEI. Trimming cost V 7 bases and J 0 bases; bases outside gene matches: 14. The CDR3 coding sequence is TGTGCCAGCACCCATGGGAGGACAGGTGTCATGAACACTGAAGCTTTCTTT. It codes for CASTHGRTGVMNTEAFF. Full variable domain (missing parts from reference TRBV2 and TRBJ1-1): EPEVTQTPSHQVTQMGQEVILRCVPISNHLYFYWYRQILGQKVEFLVSFYNNEISEKSEIFDDQFSVERPDGSNFTLKIRSTKLEDSAMYFCASTHGRTGVMNTEAFFGQGTRLTVV.

The CDR3 DNA reads as TGTGCCAGCACGGGTTCTAACTATGGCTACACCTTC. Its protein product is CASTGSNYGYTF. The chain employs TRBV6-5 and TRBJ1-2; the D is unclear. Trimming removed 7 bases at V and 0 bases at J, with 6 bases between. The CDR3 covers 12 residues. Germline CDR1 MNHEY, CDR2 SVGAGI.

Turning to this clone: A read error may account for a junction end that differs from germline. This sequence joins TRBV5-4 and TRBJ2-7, with 11 bases that match TRBD2. This CDR3 region has 13 residues. Per germline, CDR1 SGHNT and CDR2 YYREEE (reference sequence). The CDR3 here is CASSPGLAESGDF. The CDR3 nucleotides read TGTGCCAGCAGCCCGGGACTAGCGGAGTCCGGGGACTTC.

This chain joins TRBV28 and TRBJ2-1, with 12 bases aligning to TRBD1. The germline gives CDR1 MDHEN, CDR2 SYDVKM. Trimming took 6 bases from V and 4 from J; bases not matched to a gene: 10. CDR3 length: 17 residues. This CDR3 reads CASRRRDRGPLYNEQFF. The CDR3 DNA is TGTGCCAGCAGAAGACGGGACAGGGGGCCCCTATACAATGAGCAGTTCTTC.

The chain is built from TRBV4-2 and TRBJ1-1; no clear D gene. This CDR3 is built from 14 residues. V gave up 3 bases and J gave up 0 bases, with 8 bases separating them. Germline V gene data show CDR1 as LGHNA and CDR2 as YNFKEQ. CDR3 sequence: CASSHRTMNTEAFF. The CDR3 DNA sequence: TGTGCCAGCAGCCATAGAACGATGAACACTGAAGCTTTCTTT.

The chain links TRBV29-1 to TRBJ2-3; 10 nucleotides agree with TRBD2. Germline CDR1 reads SQVTM; CDR2 reads ANQGSEA. CDR3 length equals 15 residues. Unmatched junction bases numbered 7, after V lost 6 bases and J lost 1 base. The CDR3 DNA sequence: TGCAGCGTCGTCCCAGCGGGAGGGGGCACAGATACGCAGTATTTT. It encodes CSVVPAGGGTDTQYF.

The V call is TRBV27, the J call TRBJ2-7, with 10 bases aligning to TRBD2. Germline V gene sequence: CDR1 MNHEY, CDR2 SMNVEV (reference sequence). V was pared by 5 bases and J by 0 bases, with 4 bases of the junction left unmatched. This CDR3 has 15 amino acids. This CDR3 is CASSTLAGVSYEQYF. CDR3 sequence (DNA): TGTGCCAGCAGTACTCTAGCGGGAGTCTCCTACGAGCAGTACTTC.

The chain recombines TRBV7-2 with TRBJ2-2; 10 bases map to TRBD1. V lost 4 bases and J lost 5; bases outside the gene matches: 7. From germline, CDR1 is SGHTA and CDR2 FQGNSA. The CDR3 covers 16 residues. The CDR3: CASSSDRGTVTGELFF. CDR3 bases: TGTGCCAGCAGCTCGGACAGGGGGACGGTGACCGGGGAGCTGTTTTTT.

V and J are TRBV27 and TRBJ1-5; unclear D gene. Per the germline V gene, CDR1 is MNHEY and CDR2 is SMNVEV (reference sequence). V gave up 3 bases and J gave up 0 bases, with 9 bases separating them. The CDR3 has 15 residues. The CDR3 bases are TGTGCCAGCAGTTTGATGGCAGGTAGCAATCAGCCCCAGCATTTT. It encodes CASSLMAGSNQPQHF.

This clone was seen once. The chain links TRBV6-5 to TRBJ2-1; 10 bases are a match to TRBD1. V lost 10 bases and J lost 4; bases outside the gene matches: 4. The germline V gene encodes CDR1 MNHEY and CDR2 SVGAGI. The CDR3 covers 13 residues. The CDR3 reads CATGQGGYNEQFF. DNA for the CDR3: TGTGCCACAGGACAGGGGGGGTACAATGAGCAGTTCTTC.

The V call is TRBV27, the J call TRBJ2-7; D gene uncertain. The V gene lost 0 bases and the J gene lost 3 bases, with 6 bases spanning the gap. The CDR3 is 13 residues long. Germline V CDR1 and CDR2: MNHEY, SMNVEV (reference sequence). The CDR3 region is CASSLSPLYEQYF. CDR3 DNA sequence: TGTGCCAGCAGTTTATCCCCCCTCTACGAGCAGTACTTC.

This chain uses TRBV9 with TRBJ2-1; possibly TRBD1 or TRBD2 for D (5 bases each). V lost 0 bases, J lost 4 bases, and 11 bases lay in between. Germline assignment: CDR1 SGDLS and CDR2 YYNGEE. The CDR3 is made up of 15 amino acids. As DNA, the CDR3 is TGTGCCAGCAGCGTAGCCCGGGACGCTTACAATGAGCAGTTCTTC. Its translation is CASSVARDAYNEQFF.

The chain combines TRBV19 with TRBJ2-1; no firm D call. CDR1 is LNHDA and CDR2 is SQIVND in the germline V gene (reference sequence). This CDR3 spans 12 amino acids. Trimming took off 1 base at V and 7 bases at J, with 5 bases between the two ends. The chain's CDR3 is CASSIARNEQFF. In DNA form, the CDR3 reads TGTGCCAGTAGTATAGCCCGGAATGAGCAGTTCTTC.

V gene TRBV10-3 combines with J gene TRBJ1-5, with no clear D. In germline, CDR1 is ENHRY, CDR2 SYGVKD. V was pared by 4 bases and J by 7 bases, with 11 bases between. The CDR3 loop spans 13 amino acids. The CDR3 spells CAISGGGNQPQHF. In DNA, the CDR3 is TGTGCCATCAGTGGGGGAGGTAACCAGCCCCAGCATTTT.

The V and J genes are TRBV29-1 and TRBJ2-3; 9 positions agree with TRBD1. The CDR3 totals 14 residues. Germline V gene lookup returns CDR1 SQVTM and CDR2 ANQGSEA. V lost 1 base to trimming and J lost 5 bases; unmatched junction nucleotides: 4. As DNA, the CDR3 is TGCAGCGTTGAAGGGACAGGGGTCAGAGATACGCAGTATTTT. It translates to CSVEGTGVRDTQYF.

J is TRBJ2-7 and V is TRBV5-6; 12 bases are shared with TRBD2. Germline assignment: CDR1 SGHDT and CDR2 YYEEEE. V trimming: 7 bases; J trimming: 3 bases; junction bases outside the gene matches: 2. This CDR3 is 13 amino acids long. The CDR3 DNA reads TGTGCCAGCGAACTAGCGGGAGGCTACGAGCAGTACTTC. Amino acids: CASELAGGYEQYF. Full variable domain (outside the CDR3, taken from reference TRBV5-6 and TRBJ2-7): DAGVTQSPTHLIKTRGQQVTLRCSPKSGHDTVSWYQQALGQGPQFIFQYYEEEERQRGNFPDRFSGHQFPNYSSELNVNALLLGDSALYLCASELAGGYEQYFGPGTRLTVT.

The CDR3 here is CASSLGTPTYEQYF. CDR3 nucleotides: TGTGCCAGCAGTCTCGGGACGCCTACCTACGAGCAGTACTTC. The rearrangement uses TRBV5-8 and TRBJ2-7; tentatively, D is TRBD1 or TRBD2 (5 bases each). Per germline, CDR1 SGHTS and CDR2 YDEGEE. The CDR3 has 14 amino acids. Trimming shortened V by 5 bases and J by 2 bases, and 14 bases separated the two germline ends.

The gene calls are TRBV5-1 and TRBJ1-2, with a possible D match to TRBD1 (6 bases). The germline V gene encodes CDR1 SGHRS and CDR2 YFSETQ. The CDR3 has 13 residues. V lost 5 bases and J lost 8, with 16 bases in between. The CDR3 DNA is TGCGCCAGCAGTACGGACAGCCCGCAAGGCTACACCTTC. Its protein product is CASSTDSPQGYTF.

V gene TRBV28 combines with J gene TRBJ1-1, with D possibly TRBD1 on 6 matching bases. Per the germline V gene, CDR1 is MDHEN and CDR2 is SYDVKM. Trimming pared 3 bases from V and 2 bases from J, leaving 10 bases between. The CDR3 length is 14 residues. The CDR3 DNA reads TGTGCCAGCAGTTTTTGGACAGATAACACTGAAGCTTTCTTT. Protein sequence: CASSFWTDNTEAFF.

The chain combines TRBV15 with TRBJ2-7; tentatively, D is TRBD1 or TRBD2 (6 bases each). Trimming took off 1 base at V and 2 bases at J, with 15 bases between the two ends. CDR1 is LNHNV and CDR2 is YYDKDF in the germline V gene (reference sequence). CDR3 length: 16 amino acids. The DNA of the CDR3 is TGTGCCACCAGCAGAGGAAGGGGGGCAGAAACCTACGAGCAGTACTTC. This gives the protein CATSRGRGAETYEQYF.

V gene TRBV27 combines with J gene TRBJ2-2; D unresolved. Germline CDR1 is MNHEY and CDR2 is SMNVEV (reference sequence). Trimming removed 3 bases from V and 6 bases from J, with 8 bases in between. This CDR3 is 13 amino acids long. DNA of the CDR3: TGTGCCAGCAGTTTTCCTAGGCCCGGGGAGCTGTTTTTT. Its protein is CASSFPRPGELFF.

The V gene is TRBV11-2, the J gene TRBJ2-7; 9 nucleotides line up with TRBD2. CDR1 is SGHAT and CDR2 is FQNNGV in the germline V gene. V shed 6 bases and J 3 bases; nucleotides not matched to a gene: 9. The length of the CDR3 is 15 residues. The CDR3 sequence: CASRIWDSGSYEQYF. The CDR3 coding sequence is TGTGCCAGCAGAATATGGGATAGCGGGAGCTACGAGCAGTACTTC. The full variable domain, in which reference TRBV11-2 and TRBJ2-7 provide the parts outside the CDR3, is EAGVAQSPRYKIIEKRQSVAFWCNPISGHATLYWYQQILGQGPKLLIQFQNNGVVDDSQLPKDRFSAERLKGVDSTLKIQPAKLEDSAVYLCASRIWDSGSYEQYFGPGTRLTVT.

The chain has TRBV7-2 and TRBJ2-3; 8 bases match TRBD2. Germline assignment: CDR1 SGHTA and CDR2 FQGNSA. The CDR3 consists of 14 residues. V lost 0 bases, J lost 8 bases, and 4 bases stayed unmatched. The CDR3 spells CASSLAGRAGTQYF. For the CDR3, the DNA is TGTGCCAGCAGCTTAGCCGGGAGGGCCGGTACGCAGTATTTT.

J is TRBJ2-7 and V is TRBV19, with D maybe TRBD1 (7 bases). Germline V gene sequence: CDR1 LNHDA, CDR2 SQIVND (reference sequence). The CDR3 contains 15 residues. V gave up 6 bases and J gave up 2 bases, with 17 bases separating them. CDR3 in DNA: TGTGCCAGTAGCGCGGCGGGACAGTCCGCCTACGAGCAGTACTTC. Translated, it gives CASSAAGQSAYEQYF.

The J gene is TRBJ2-5, the V gene TRBV7-9; 10 bases map to TRBD2. Germline V gene data show CDR1 as SEHNR and CDR2 as FQNEAQ (reference sequence). The junction had 17 bases not matched to a gene; V was cut back by 6 bases and J by 4 bases. CDR3 length equals 18 residues. DNA for the CDR3: TGTGCCAGCAGTAAATCTGGGGGAGTAGCGGGAGGCGGAGAGACCCAGTACTTC. It is translated as CASSKSGGVAGGGETQYF.